This T cell receptor beta chain derives from a study of T cells in Graves' hyperthyroidism and ophthalmopathy (dated by TCRdb to about 2019). Background for the entire study: To identify TCR V-J signatures that set the groups apart, the researchers used a discovery cohort of 90 to 100 patients, made up of around 40 with Graves' ophthalmopathy and about 55 with stable Graves' hyperthyroidism. Prospective prediction of ophthalmopathy was tested in an independent validation cohort consisting of fewer than 20 hyperthyroidism patients and 15 to 17 patients who later progressed to ophthalmopathy. For training and testing, the 100 patients in the discovery cohort were randomly divided in a 7:3 ratio. In addition, the study compared T-cell repertoires in thyroid tissue and in blood from six Graves' hyperthyroidism patients. Once sampling was done, hyperthyroidism patients were given methimazole at a starting dose of 30 mg daily, whereas ophthalmopathy patients were given high-dose intravenous methylprednisolone. The paper reports TCR Vbeta CDR3 sequencing of approximately 140 peripheral blood samples: approximately 41 ophthalmopathy, 75 to 80 hyperthyroidism and around 17 progressor patients.

Concerning this clonotype itself: Its target antigen remains unknown. The junction shows a germline mismatch at one end, possibly a read error.

The study excluded patients with uncontrolled infections, other autoimmune diseases, pregnancy or lactation. Diagnoses were based on clinical symptoms, serum thyroxine and TRAb, thyroid ultrasound and orbital computed tomography. Trizol reagent was used to extract total RNA, and RNA quality was then checked on an Agilent 2100 Bioanalyzer. Amplification of TCR beta CDR3 regions was carried out from RNA transcripts. A first-round RT-PCR of the TCR CDR3 used the HTBI primer set with the Qiagen OneStep RT-PCR kit. A second multiplex PCR round built the libraries, followed by size selection and purification. The libraries were sequenced on an Illumina HiSeq2000 using paired-end 100 bp reads. From the authors' description of their analysis: SOAPnuke was used to process the raw data, with reads discarded if the reads contained adapters or uncalled bases, had a mean Phred below 15, or lacked an exact constant-primer or identifier match. High-quality paired reads were merged using COPE v1.2.5, and each unique nucleotide sequence was defined as a clonotype. MiTCR v1.1 was used to align clonotypes to the IMGT TRBV, TRBD and TRBJ reference segments. The analysis included only V-J combinations with a frequency above 0.0001, which together covered about 99% of the repertoires. The TCS score was defined as the ratio of F50 (clonal expansion) to E x V (chaos), calculated using BLOSUM62-based TCRdist between CDR3 peptides within each V-J. Welch's t-statistics and random forest reduced around 550 V-J features to about 13, which were used in a naive Bayes classifier (R e1071). The Morisita-Horn index was used to measure how similar the thyroid and blood repertoires were. Clones were called with MiXCR by TCRdb after fastp trimmed the public reads at Q25, and only in-frame beta chains were retained. Entries that share a CDR3 protein sequence are merged under the most common genes and DNA. TCRdb's processing, not the authors' own work, is the source of the V and J calls. The sample table records 660,000 or so distinct CDR3 sequences; roughly 46% of these occur just once. The ten largest clones take up about 7% of the sample.

Points the paper makes about the study in general: A 13 V-J signature model separated ophthalmopathy from stable hyperthyroidism, with approximately 86% sensitivity and roughly 81% specificity in cross-validation and 80%/75% in testing. Most expanded thyroid clonotypes (frequency above 0.001) were also detected in blood, a finding suggesting that blood repertoires may reflect thyroid immune responses. Sample size was not statistically predetermined, and investigators were not blinded to group allocation. During validation, the model predicted progression to ophthalmopathy a median of about 6.3 months ahead of onset, with almost 71% sensitivity and about 75% specificity.

This clonotype was sampled from an adult man with Graves' disease, either hyperthyroidism or ophthalmopathy (not recorded which). Sequenced material: peripheral blood or thyroid tissue (not recorded which).

The CDR3 protein is CASSDSTGGLFF. The sequenced DNA is TGTGCCAGCAGTGACTCGACGGGCGGTCTGTTTTTT. The chain links TRBV6-6 with TRBJ1-4; the D segment cannot be called with confidence. The CDR3 spans 12 residues, from the cysteine through the phenylalanine. CDR3 DNA is the only sequence kept; it has 36 bases, read in frame from the first base. The germline V gene (reference sequence) yields MNHNY for CDR1 and SVGAGI for CDR2.